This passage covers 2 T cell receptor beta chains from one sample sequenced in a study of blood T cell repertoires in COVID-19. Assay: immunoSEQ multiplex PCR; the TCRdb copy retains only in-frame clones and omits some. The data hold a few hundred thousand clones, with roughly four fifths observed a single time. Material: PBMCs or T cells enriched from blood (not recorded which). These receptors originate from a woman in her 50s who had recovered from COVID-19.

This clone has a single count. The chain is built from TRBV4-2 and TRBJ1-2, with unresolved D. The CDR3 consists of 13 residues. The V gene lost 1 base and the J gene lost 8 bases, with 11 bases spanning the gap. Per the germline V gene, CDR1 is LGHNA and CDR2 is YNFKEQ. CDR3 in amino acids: CASSQGIEGGYTF. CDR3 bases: TGTGCCAGCAGCCAAGGTATAGAGGGAGGCTACACCTTC.

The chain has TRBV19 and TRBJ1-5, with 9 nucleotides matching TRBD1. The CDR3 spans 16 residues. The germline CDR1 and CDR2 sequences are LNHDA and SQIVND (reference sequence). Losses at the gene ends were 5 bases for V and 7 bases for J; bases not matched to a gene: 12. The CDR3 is CASSGDRGNRLQPQHF. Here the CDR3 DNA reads TGTGCCAGTAGTGGCGACAGGGGGAATCGGCTCCAGCCCCAGCATTTT.